This record concerns one T cell receptor (beta chain) sequence. TCRdb re-derived calls from the 5' RACE reads in MiXCR, one entry per CDR3 protein. Of some 82,000 distinct CDR3 sequences in the sample, approximately 12% were seen once. The data belong to a study of early T cells in non-severe SARS-CoV-2 infection. V shed 0 bases and J 8 bases; nucleotides not matched to a gene: 7. The germline V gene encodes CDR1 LNHDA and CDR2 SQIVND (reference sequence). The CDR3 is made up of 15 amino acids. The chain recombines TRBV19 with TRBJ2-1, with TRBD2 matching 7 bases. The sequencing used whole blood, collected at baseline. This receptor was identified in an adult who was a healthcare worker with PCR-confirmed SARS-CoV-2 infection or an uninfected control (not recorded which). The CDR3 bases are TGTGCCAGTAGTATAGATCCAGCGGGATGGTATGAGCAGTTCTTC. Translating it yields CASSIDPAGWYEQFF.